The 10 T cell receptor beta chains reported below all come from one sample, sequenced in a study of T cells in Graves' hyperthyroidism and ophthalmopathy. Amplified TCR beta CDR3 regions came from RNA transcripts. Researchers ran a first-round RT-PCR on the TCR CDR3 using the HTBI primer set. TCRdb independently ran MiXCR on the multiplex PCR reads; one entry per CDR3 protein. Of around 350,000 distinct CDR3 sequences listed, roughly 19% are singletons. The sequenced material came from blood. These receptors came from a young woman with Graves' hyperthyroidism.

Many counts were recorded for this clonotype. The rearrangement links TRBV20-1 to TRBJ1-1, with 10 bases identical to TRBD1. There are 13 residues in the CDR3. With V trimmed by 6 bases and J by 5 bases, 6 bases remained unmatched. CDR1 is DFQATT and CDR2 is SNEGSKA in the germline V gene (reference sequence). This CDR3 is CSALTGGYTEAFF. The CDR3 DNA is TGCAGTGCCCTGACAGGGGGCTATACTGAAGCTTTCTTT.

This clonotype was detected ten times or more. This chain uses TRBV2 with TRBJ1-1, with D unclear. The germline gives CDR1 SNHLY, CDR2 FYNNEI. The CDR3 loop spans 13 amino acids. V shed 6 bases and J shed 7 bases, with 15 bases lying between them. The chain's CDR3 is CASRGRALFEAFF. In DNA form, the CDR3 reads TGTGCCAGCAGGGGAAGGGCCCTGTTTGAAGCTTTCTTT.

This chain connects TRBV19 to TRBJ1-1; no definite D call. The germline V gene has CDR1 LNHDA and CDR2 SQIVND (reference sequence). The CDR3 totals 11 residues. With 5 bases removed from V and 13 bases from J, the gap between germline ends came to 14 bases. In DNA, the CDR3 is TGTGCCAGTAGTGACCGGGTCGGCGGTTTCTTT. Residues: CASSDRVGGFF.

Ten or more counts support this clonotype. V gene TRBV12-3 or TRBV12-4 combines with J gene TRBJ2-7; 7 nucleotides line up with TRBD1. V lost 4 bases to trimming and J lost 3 bases; unmatched junction nucleotides: 3. CDR3 size: 13 residues. The CDR3 DNA reads TGTGCCAGCAGTTGGGGACAGATCTACGAGCAGTACTTC. The encoded protein is CASSWGQIYEQYF.

The rearrangement links TRBV20-1 to TRBJ2-7; D call uncertain. V dropped 3 bases and J dropped 6 bases, with 15 bases sitting between them. Germline lookup yields CDR1 DFQATT and CDR2 SNEGSKA (reference sequence). CDR3 length equals 13 residues. The CDR3 bases are TGCAGTGCTAGTGGTCCCTACTACGCCGAGCAGTACTTC. This codes for CSASGPYYAEQYF.

This clonotype was recorded at least ten times. The V gene is TRBV2, the J gene TRBJ1-2; the D is unclear. V lost 2 bases, J lost 5 bases, and 12 bases lay in between. The CDR3 length is 14 residues. Germline CDR1 and CDR2: SNHLY and FYNNEI. CDR3 sequence: CASSESPEAYGYTF. DNA of the CDR3: TGTGCCAGCAGTGAATCCCCGGAGGCTTATGGCTACACCTTC.

The gene calls are TRBV6-2 or TRBV6-3 and TRBJ2-7; 10 bases map to TRBD2. After removal of 5 bases from V and 5 bases from J, the junction contained 9 bases not matched to a gene. Germline-derived CDR1 and CDR2 are MNHEY and SVGEGT. CDR3 length: 15 residues. DNA for the CDR3: TGTGCCAGCAGTCCCCAGGGACTAGCGAAGAACGAGCAGTACTTC. Amino acid sequence: CASSPQGLAKNEQYF.

This chain joins TRBV4-2 and TRBJ2-7; D is undetermined. V lost 0 bases to trimming and J lost 0 bases, with 12 bases between them. This CDR3 region has 16 residues. Germline V gives CDR1 LGHNA, CDR2 YNFKEQ. The CDR3 here is CASSQDNRESSYEQYF. CDR3 in DNA: TGTGCCAGCAGCCAAGATAACCGCGAGTCCTCCTACGAGCAGTACTTC.

This clonotype was picked up one time. Since a much larger clone is just one base distant, this may be a read error. The chain is built from TRBV20-1 and TRBJ1-1; D is possibly TRBD1 (5 bases). Germline V gene lookup returns CDR1 DFQATT and CDR2 SNEGSKA (reference sequence). The CDR3 sequence is 13 residues long. V was shortened by 0 bases and J by 3 bases, with 8 bases between the two germline ends. The CDR3 DNA reads TGCAGTGCTAGAGATACGGGGGACACTGAAGCTTTCTTT. Translating gives CSARDTGDTEAFF.

This clonotype came up many times. DNA for the CDR3: TGTGCCAGCAGTTTCGGGAGAACCTACGAGCAGTACTTC. Amino acid sequence: CASSFGRTYEQYF. The chain joins TRBV28 to TRBJ2-7; TRBD2 might be the D (6 bases). The length of the CDR3 is 13 residues. Trimming took off 3 bases at V and 2 bases at J, with 8 bases between the two ends. CDR1 is MDHEN, CDR2 SYDVKM, per germline.